The rows below give T cell receptor beta chains drawn from one sample of a study of beta chain features in type 1 diabetes. Libraries were prepared by immunoSEQ multiplex PCR; TCRdb keeps only in-frame clonotypes and omits some of them. The sample lists fewer than 300,000 clones, under 13% occurring once. The sequenced sample consisted of naive CD4+ T cells from blood. The receptors were sampled from a man younger than 40 with type 1 diabetes. The CDR3 runs from the conserved cysteine through the conserved F or W. Fields, in order: V gene, CDR3 length, J gene, CDR3 protein.

TRBV6-5	14	TRBJ2-3	CASSYSRSTDTQYF
TRBV29-1	15	TRBJ2-3	CSVIGGTGGTDTQYF
TRBV4-2	14	TRBJ2-7	CASSPTRGEGEQYF
TRBV5-1	15	TRBJ2-7	CASSLRTGPAYEQYF
TRBV7-9	14	TRBJ1-4	CASSLEGGGEKLFF
TRBV5-4	14	TRBJ1-4	CASSPGTVNEKLFF
TRBV5-4	15	TRBJ1-1	CASSLGGVSRTEAFF
TRBV7-3	14	TRBJ2-5	CASSLMGRQETQYF
TRBV5-1	15	TRBJ2-1	CASSLLAGVNNEQFF
TRBV12-5	13	TRBJ2-7	CASGPGAGNEQYF
TRBV5-4	13	TRBJ1-2	CASSLQGDYGYTF
TRBV27	15	TRBJ1-5	CASRSGFYSNQPQHF
TRBV4-1	17	TRBJ1-5	CASSLFLGLNSNQPQHF
TRBV5-1	14	TRBJ2-7	CASSSDRGVDEQYF
TRBV7-6	12	TRBJ1-2	CASSPQGDGYTF
TRBV29-1	11	TRBJ2-2	CSVAGTGELFF
TRBV13	15	TRBJ1-2	CASSPRVYLDYGYTF
TRBV12-5	13	TRBJ2-3	CASGFSSTDTQYF
TRBV28	14	TRBJ2-3	CASSLERGTDTQYF
TRBV21-1	16	TRBJ1-5	CASSKEGAVKNQPQHF
TRBV9	16	TRBJ2-7	CASSRTWGTDNYEQYF
TRBV7-3	15	TRBJ2-1	CASSSQGAAYNEQFF
TRBV9	14	TRBJ2-1	CASSPLAAAGEQFF
TRBV14	15	TRBJ2-7	CASSRSGTLAYEQYF
TRBV14	17	TRBJ1-2	CASSLPGQGLGDYGYTF
TRBV5-1	15	TRBJ2-7	CASSLAQRGPYEQYF
TRBV4-1	15	TRBJ1-3	CASSRQGDSGNTIYF
TRBV5-1	16	TRBJ2-5	CASSSGLSSYQETQYF
TRBV18	12	TRBJ2-1	CASSPLGDEQFF
TRBV12-5	16	TRBJ1-4	CASGLRRAATNEKLFF
TRBV29-1	14	TRBJ2-1	CSVEVLGSYNEQFF
TRBV14	13	TRBJ2-5	CASSRDRGETQYF
TRBV29-1	13	TRBJ1-5	CSVLWDSDQPQHF
TRBV27	15	TRBJ2-2	CASRLDRGRAGELFF
TRBV5-1	15	TRBJ2-1	CASSSTSGGPSEQFF
TRBV5-4	14	TRBJ2-7	CASSLAASSYEQYF
TRBV7-3	16	TRBJ2-1	CASSAGGRISYNEQFF
TRBV2	14	TRBJ1-1	CASSDQGMNTEAFF
TRBV19	15	TRBJ1-5	CASTLMGGSNQPQHF
TRBV30	14	TRBJ2-1	CAWSHIGIDNEQFF
TRBV21-1	14	TRBJ2-7	CASSKRTRDNEQYF
TRBV6-5	13	TRBJ1-1	CASSGQLGAEAFF
TRBV28	15	TRBJ2-3	CASLAAGGPTDTQYF
TRBV30	13	TRBJ2-2	CAAGDPGTGELFF
TRBV5-6	18	TRBJ2-1	CASSRSSGGAVFANEQFF
TRBV2	17	TRBJ2-1	CASSERGTSGLYNEQFF
TRBV7-9	14	TRBJ1-6	CASSRDRSHSPLHF
TRBV5-6	14	TRBJ2-5	CASSLTGQKETQYF
TRBV7-2	15	TRBJ2-1	CASSLRLAGGNEQFF
TRBV9	15	TRBJ2-5	CASSVRDREQETQYF